A selection of T cell receptor beta chains follows, all from one sample in a study of blood T cell repertoires in COVID-19. This table comes from immunoSEQ multiplex PCR, and its TCRdb copy is limited to in-frame clones, with some not included. The sample has 44,000 or so clones, about 83% seen once. The sequenced sample consisted of peripheral blood. These receptor sequences come from a man older than 75 in a cohort sampled during active COVID-19. The CDR3 runs from the conserved cysteine through the conserved F or W. The order of the fields is clone size, J gene, D gene, V gene, CDR3 DNA, CDR3 protein. The D gene is left open where the match is weak. Clone size is stated in some rows and not others, as once, few, many or a class when expanded.

abundance: once
j_gene: TRBJ1-5
d_gene: -
v_gene: TRBV19
CDR3nt: TGTGCCACTAGGACGTCAGGGGCCCCATCGGAGCCCCAGCATTTT
CDR3aa: CATRTSGAPSEPQHF

abundance: -
j_gene: TRBJ2-1
d_gene: -
v_gene: TRBV6-6
CDR3nt: TGTGCCAGCAGTTATGCAGGGAATGAGCAGTTCTTC
CDR3aa: CASSYAGNEQFF

abundance: -
j_gene: TRBJ1-1
d_gene: TRBD1
v_gene: TRBV5-4
CDR3nt: TGTGCCAGCAGCTCGAGCCGGGACAGGGGACTGAACACTGAAGCTTTCTTT
CDR3aa: CASSSSRDRGLNTEAFF

abundance: -
j_gene: TRBJ2-7
d_gene: -
v_gene: TRBV28
CDR3nt: TGTGCCAGCAGTTCACAGGGCTACTCCTACGAGCAGTACTTC
CDR3aa: CASSSQGYSYEQYF

abundance: -
j_gene: TRBJ2-2
d_gene: -
v_gene: TRBV9
CDR3nt: TGTGCCAGCAGCCCAGGGGAGAGGGCCGGGGAGCTGTTTTTT
CDR3aa: CASSPGERAGELFF

abundance: -
j_gene: TRBJ2-7
d_gene: TRBD1
v_gene: TRBV5-1
CDR3nt: TGCGCCAGCAGCTTGGGATTTGGGACAGGGGACCTCTACGAGCAGTACTTC
CDR3aa: CASSLGFGTGDLYEQYF

abundance: -
j_gene: TRBJ2-5
d_gene: TRBD2
v_gene: TRBV11-2
CDR3nt: TGTGCCAGCAGCTTAAGGAGACTAGCGGCACAAGAGACCCAGTACTTC
CDR3aa: CASSLRRLAAQETQYF

abundance: -
j_gene: TRBJ2-3
d_gene: TRBD1
v_gene: TRBV19
CDR3nt: TGTGCCAGTAGTTCACAGGGGGACCGCACAGATACGCAGTATTTT
CDR3aa: CASSSQGDRTDTQYF

abundance: -
j_gene: TRBJ2-1
d_gene: TRBD2
v_gene: TRBV27
CDR3nt: TGTGCCAGCAGGAGGACTAGCGGGAGGAACAATGAGCAGTTCTTC
CDR3aa: CASRRTSGRNNEQFF

abundance: -
j_gene: TRBJ1-2
d_gene: -
v_gene: TRBV30
CDR3nt: TGTGCCTGGAGTGCCCCAGGGGCTGGGAACTATGGCTACACCTTC
CDR3aa: CAWSAPGAGNYGYTF

abundance: -
j_gene: TRBJ2-7
d_gene: TRBD1
v_gene: TRBV6-6
CDR3nt: TGTGCCAGCAGCGGGACAGTCCCCTACGAGCAGTACTTC
CDR3aa: CASSGTVPYEQYF

abundance: -
j_gene: TRBJ2-1
d_gene: -
v_gene: TRBV6-1
CDR3nt: TGTGCCAGCAGTGAAAGACAGGGAGGCTACAATGAGCAGTTCTTC
CDR3aa: CASSERQGGYNEQFF

abundance: -
j_gene: TRBJ2-1
d_gene: -
v_gene: TRBV10-3
CDR3nt: TGTGCCATCAGTGCCCAGGGCCTCCAAGTCAACAATGAGCAGTTCTTC
CDR3aa: CAISAQGLQVNNEQFF

abundance: -
j_gene: TRBJ1-4
d_gene: TRBD1
v_gene: TRBV25-1
CDR3nt: TGTGCCAGCGCACAGGGGGTCCGTGCAACTAATGAAAAACTGTTTTTT
CDR3aa: CASAQGVRATNEKLFF

abundance: -
j_gene: TRBJ1-2
d_gene: -
v_gene: TRBV5-4
CDR3nt: TGTGCCAGCAGCTTAGACAGAAACTCTAACTATGGCTACACCTTC
CDR3aa: CASSLDRNSNYGYTF

abundance: -
j_gene: TRBJ2-5
d_gene: TRBD2
v_gene: TRBV5-1
CDR3nt: TGCGCCAGCAGCGTCGCCGGGACTAGTGGTGAGACCCAGTACTTC
CDR3aa: CASSVAGTSGETQYF

abundance: -
j_gene: TRBJ1-3
d_gene: -
v_gene: TRBV10-1
CDR3nt: TGCGCCAGCAGTGAGTTTTACCGTGCCGGGAGTAGCGGAAACACCATATATTTT
CDR3aa: CASSEFYRAGSSGNTIYF

abundance: few
j_gene: TRBJ2-1
d_gene: TRBD1
v_gene: TRBV5-5
CDR3nt: TGTGCCAGCAGCTTGGACAGGGGAGCCTACAATGAGCAGTTCTTC
CDR3aa: CASSLDRGAYNEQFF

abundance: -
j_gene: TRBJ1-1
d_gene: TRBD1
v_gene: TRBV10-2
CDR3nt: TGCGCCAGCAGGGGACAGATGAACACTGAAGCTTTCTTT
CDR3aa: CASRGQMNTEAFF

abundance: few
j_gene: TRBJ2-2
d_gene: TRBD1
v_gene: TRBV3-1/TRBV3-2
CDR3nt: TGTGCCAGCAGCCAACCCGACAGGGGTCACACCGGGGAGCTGTTTTTT
CDR3aa: CASSQPDRGHTGELFF

abundance: few
j_gene: TRBJ1-6
d_gene: TRBD1
v_gene: TRBV19
CDR3nt: TGTGCCAGTAGAACCGGGACAGCAAATTCACCCCTCCACTTT
CDR3aa: CASRTGTANSPLHF

abundance: once
j_gene: TRBJ1-1
d_gene: TRBD1
v_gene: TRBV11-2
CDR3nt: TGTGCCAGCAACAGGGGGCTGGAGACTGAAGCTTTCTTT
CDR3aa: CASNRGLETEAFF

abundance: -
j_gene: TRBJ2-2
d_gene: TRBD2
v_gene: TRBV6-5
CDR3nt: TGTGCCAGCAAGTCTAGCGGGAGAATCGGGGAGCTGTTTTTT
CDR3aa: CASKSSGRIGELFF

abundance: -
j_gene: TRBJ2-1
d_gene: -
v_gene: TRBV4-1
CDR3nt: TGCGCCAGCAGCCAAGAAGTGAATAGCGGATACAATGAGCAGTTCTTC
CDR3aa: CASSQEVNSGYNEQFF

abundance: -
j_gene: TRBJ2-7
d_gene: TRBD2
v_gene: TRBV15
CDR3nt: TGTGCCACCAGCAGAGATCTTCGGCTAGCGGATTCCTACGAGCAGTACTTC
CDR3aa: CATSRDLRLADSYEQYF

abundance: once
j_gene: TRBJ2-3
d_gene: -
v_gene: TRBV24-1
CDR3nt: TGTGCCACCTCCGTTGGCGGCCCCGTGGATACGCAGTATTTT
CDR3aa: CATSVGGPVDTQYF

abundance: once
j_gene: TRBJ1-1
d_gene: TRBD1
v_gene: TRBV18
CDR3nt: TGTGCCAGCTCACCCTATACCGGGACAGGGGCGCTTATGAACACTGAAGCTTTCTTT
CDR3aa: CASSPYTGTGALMNTEAFF

abundance: few
j_gene: TRBJ2-2
d_gene: -
v_gene: TRBV15
CDR3nt: TGTGCCACCAGCAGAGGAGGCGGGAACACCGGGGAGCTGTTTTTT
CDR3aa: CATSRGGGNTGELFF

abundance: -
j_gene: TRBJ2-1
d_gene: -
v_gene: TRBV7-6
CDR3nt: TGTGCCAGCAGCTCGTCCCGGGGAGGCCCCTACAATGAGCAGTTCTTC
CDR3aa: CASSSSRGGPYNEQFF

abundance: -
j_gene: TRBJ1-1
d_gene: TRBD1
v_gene: TRBV5-1
CDR3nt: TGCGCCAGCAGCTTGGAGGGACAGGGAGCTTTCTTT
CDR3aa: CASSLEGQGAFF

abundance: -
j_gene: TRBJ1-5
d_gene: TRBD1
v_gene: TRBV19
CDR3nt: TGTGCCAGTAGTATTGGGCAGGGGGCCTTAAATCAGCCCCAGCATTTT
CDR3aa: CASSIGQGALNQPQHF

abundance: -
j_gene: TRBJ1-5
d_gene: -
v_gene: TRBV21-1
CDR3nt: TGTGCCAGCCGCAAGGCGGGAATGGATTATAGCAATCAGCCCCAGCATTTT
CDR3aa: CASRKAGMDYSNQPQHF

abundance: once
j_gene: TRBJ1-2
d_gene: -
v_gene: TRBV5-4
CDR3nt: TGTGCCAGCAGCGCAGGGGCCCCTGGCTATGGCTACACCTTC
CDR3aa: CASSAGAPGYGYTF

abundance: -
j_gene: TRBJ1-5
d_gene: -
v_gene: TRBV27
CDR3nt: TGTGCCAGCAGCCTGCGGGACGGGAGCAATCAGCCCCAGCATTTT
CDR3aa: CASSLRDGSNQPQHF

abundance: -
j_gene: TRBJ1-1
d_gene: TRBD1
v_gene: TRBV5-1
CDR3nt: TGCGCCAGCAGCCCGGGACAGGCCGCAACCATGAACACTGAAGCTTTCTTT
CDR3aa: CASSPGQAATMNTEAFF

abundance: -
j_gene: TRBJ2-2
d_gene: TRBD1
v_gene: TRBV5-1
CDR3nt: TGCGCCAGCAGCTTGGTGGGGGACAGGGCGAACACCGGGGAGCTGTTTTTT
CDR3aa: CASSLVGDRANTGELFF

abundance: -
j_gene: TRBJ2-4
d_gene: -
v_gene: TRBV5-4
CDR3nt: TGTGCCAGCAGCTTGGGGGGCCCTACCCGAGGAAACATTCAGTACTTC
CDR3aa: CASSLGGPTRGNIQYF

abundance: -
j_gene: TRBJ2-2
d_gene: TRBD1
v_gene: TRBV28
CDR3nt: TGTGCCAGCAGTTTGACCGGACAGGGTCACACCGGGGAGCTGTTTTTT
CDR3aa: CASSLTGQGHTGELFF

abundance: -
j_gene: TRBJ1-2
d_gene: -
v_gene: TRBV2
CDR3nt: TGTGCCAGCAGTCCAGACACTAACTATGGCTACACCTTC
CDR3aa: CASSPDTNYGYTF

abundance: -
j_gene: TRBJ2-1
d_gene: TRBD1
v_gene: TRBV5-1
CDR3nt: TGCGCCAGCACCCGGGACAGCTACAATGAGCAGTTCTTC
CDR3aa: CASTRDSYNEQFF

abundance: -
j_gene: TRBJ1-6
d_gene: -
v_gene: TRBV2
CDR3nt: TGTGCCAGCAGAGGGGATCAAGGTTATAATTCACCCCTCCACTTT
CDR3aa: CASRGDQGYNSPLHF

abundance: -
j_gene: TRBJ2-7
d_gene: TRBD1
v_gene: TRBV7-9
CDR3nt: TGTGCCAGCAGCGGAGGACGGGGACAGGGGGCGCGTGAGCAGTACTTC
CDR3aa: CASSGGRGQGAREQYF

abundance: -
j_gene: TRBJ1-5
d_gene: -
v_gene: TRBV6-2/TRBV6-3
CDR3nt: TGTGCCAGCAGTTACTCTGGCGGGGATCAGCCCCAGCATTTT
CDR3aa: CASSYSGGDQPQHF

abundance: -
j_gene: TRBJ1-6
d_gene: TRBD1
v_gene: TRBV18
CDR3nt: TGTGCCAGCTCGCTAACAGGGGACCCATTTTCCCCCCTCCACTTT
CDR3aa: CASSLTGDPFSPLHF

abundance: -
j_gene: TRBJ2-6
d_gene: -
v_gene: TRBV5-6
CDR3nt: TGTGCCAGCAGCTTTTATTCTGGGGCCAACGTCCTGACTTTC
CDR3aa: CASSFYSGANVLTF

abundance: once
j_gene: TRBJ2-2
d_gene: -
v_gene: TRBV4-1
CDR3nt: TGCGCCAGCAGCCAAATCCGACAGATAGCCGGGGAGCTGTTTTTT
CDR3aa: CASSQIRQIAGELFF

abundance: few
j_gene: TRBJ1-5
d_gene: TRBD1
v_gene: TRBV19
CDR3nt: TGTGCCAGTACCCCAGGGGGCGGGGGCAATCAGCCCCAGCATTTT
CDR3aa: CASTPGGGGNQPQHF

abundance: few
j_gene: TRBJ1-2
d_gene: -
v_gene: TRBV7-9
CDR3nt: TGTGCCAGCAGCTCAGGGTTCTATGGCTACACCTTC
CDR3aa: CASSSGFYGYTF

abundance: -
j_gene: TRBJ2-2
d_gene: TRBD1
v_gene: TRBV2
CDR3nt: TGTGCCAGCAACTACAGGGGAAGGAACACCGGGGAGCTGTTTTTT
CDR3aa: CASNYRGRNTGELFF